This T cell receptor (beta chain) was obtained from a study of identical twins. Everyone who donated was a healthy Caucasian. Per the germline V gene, CDR1 is MNHEY and CDR2 is SVGEGT. The CDR3 sequence is 15 residues long. With 6 bases clipped from V and 0 bases from J, the junction kept 6 bases outside the gene matches. In this sample, this clonotype turned up a few times. Template switching, a step in the protocol, added a universal primer site, and cDNA carried unique molecular identifiers. TCRdb ran MiXCR on the 5' RACE reads and lists one entry per CDR3 protein. The sample has 500,000 to 650,000 distinct CDR3 sequences, 7.1% seen once. These same records also appear under a second study, on yellow fever vaccine responses in identical twins.

Material for sequencing was PBMCs. This TCR was sampled from a woman aged 18-29 years in good health. The chain links TRBV6-2 or TRBV6-3 to TRBJ2-3; 7 bases agree with TRBD1. CDR3 residues: CASSFTGQSTDTQYF. In nucleotides, the CDR3 is TGTGCCAGCAGCTTCACGGGACAGAGCACAGATACGCAGTATTTT.